This T cell receptor (beta chain) was identified in a study of T cells in women clearing cervical HPV infection (dated by TCRdb to 2017 to 2018). About the study as a whole: The cases were 25 women with histologically confirmed HPV16-related CIN3 or worse, and 2 of these cases were invasive cancers. The controls were some 23 women whose single incident HPV16 infection cleared within 12 months with no development of precancer or cancer. Case blood was taken at the visit when the lesion was first identified, whereas control blood was taken when infection was no longer detected. Among cases, blood sampling came a median of 149 days after lesion detection, with an interquartile range of about 80 to 230 days. HLA typing was available for only a few women, so HLA type could not be excluded as a confounder. The exploratory proof-of-principle case-control study was nested within the Guanacaste HPV Natural History Study in Costa Rica and compared TCR repertoires across cervical HPV16 outcomes. Cases and controls were matched on year of sample collection and on age within five years. Median age was roughly 35 years in cases versus less than 40 in controls, and baseline characteristics did not differ significantly. The parent cohort enrolled over 8,500 women aged 18 or older in Guanacaste, Costa Rica, in about 1992 to 1995 and followed the women for six to eight years. Five blinded duplicates per group were added as quality controls, giving about 60 samples: 50 or so participants and 10 replicates.

What the research found in general, with its limitations: Lower TRBV6-7 relative abundance was observed in cases than in controls (around 0.1% versus 0.15%; Bonferroni P = 0.0008). The cross-sectional design could not show whether the associations came before the infection or were a result of it, and neither effector/memory subsets nor HPV-specific T cells were isolated. TCR repertoire richness was significantly higher in CIN3+ cases than in controls across sequencing depths, while evenness did not differ. T-cell numbers per sample were unknown, so richness differences could reflect varying T-cell content rather than repertoire biology. By combining richness with V gene abundances, random forest classifiers separated cases from controls with an estimated AUC of just over 0.8.

Every participant had a single incident cervical HPV16 infection, and prevalent HPV16 infections were excluded. Cervical HPV DNA was detected by MY09/MY11 PCR, and genotyping was performed by dot-blot hybridization. About 14 mL of heparinized blood was centrifuged, after which the buffy coat was aliquoted, frozen at -30 degrees C, and then stored at -80 degrees C. QIAGEN kits were used to extract genomic DNA from the buffy coat specimens. Notes on this clone: The clone's antigen remains unknown. The CDR3 goes on 3 residues after the read ends, and that part is filled in from the germline J gene.

The immunoSEQ assay used multiplex PCR to amplify TCR beta CDR3 regions from an average of around 1.2 ug of genomic DNA per sample. The assay corrected primer bias using a complete synthetic TCR repertoire to establish an amplification baseline. Amplicons were sequenced on the Illumina platform. In the source study's methods: Error correction of the sequences involved clustering with frequency ratios plus a modified nearest-neighbor algorithm, after which the sequences were analyzed in the immunoSEQ Analyzer using IMGT gene definitions. TCR richness and evenness were averaged over 20 rarefaction repeats at each rarefaction depth, excluding samples with fewer sequences than the depth. Wilcoxon rank sum tests with FDR correction were used to compare V, D and J gene relative abundances between the groups. An intraclass correlation of about 96% for TCR richness and an average of about 80% across 65 to 80 gene segments were obtained from the blinded duplicates. TCRdb obtained this table from immuneACCESS and retained in-frame rearrangements with V and J assigned. These tables miss some clones; where compared with another copy, unresolved V genes account for less than half of the shortfall, and the remainder is unexplained. V and J calls and clone size follow that table, whereas D and trimming were derived from the DNA. The sample's clone listing holds 40,000 or so clones. 6% to 6.5% of the sample comes from the top ten.

V has 6 bases trimmed and J has 5 bases trimmed; junction bases matching no gene number 10. The CDR3 numbers 14 residues from cysteine through phenylalanine. Sequencing covers 33 bases of the CDR3, shown here with the frame starting at base 1. CDR1 and CDR2 are read off the germline V gene (reference sequence) as DFQATT and SNEGSKA. The sample was blood buffy coat. In this chain, TRBV20-1 is recombined with TRBJ2-3, with 8 central nucleotides matching TRBD2. The sequence was collected from a woman between 18 and 75 years old with a cervical HPV16 infection that either progressed to CIN3+ or cleared (not recorded which). The CDR3 DNA, read in part, is TGCAGTGCCCACAAACGGAGCGGGAGAGATACG. Translated, it reads CSAHKRSGRDT. The whole CDR3 protein reads CSAHKRSGRDTQYF.